These 30 T cell receptor beta chains came from one sample sequenced in a study of shared clonotypes between healthy human individuals. Measured with immunoSEQ multiplex PCR; TCRdb has only the in-frame clones, and not every one. The sample holds roughly 700,000 clones, roughly 87% seen once. Sequenced sample: memory CD8+ T cells from PBMCs. The subset here: CD45RO+ cells pooled with CCR7-negative TemRA cells. The receptors here all came from a man younger than 35 in good health. Some clones in this sample may be carry-over from other donors' samples.

This chain connects TRBV9 to TRBJ1-2; a possible D gene is TRBD1 (5 bases). V was cut by 6 bases and J by 8 bases, with 26 bases left in between. There are 16 residues in the CDR3. CDR1 is SGDLS and CDR2 is YYNGEE in the germline V gene. CDR3: CASTRYVGSPDMGYTF. In nucleotides, the CDR3 is TGTGCCAGCACCCGGTACGTGGGCAGTCCGGACATGGGCTACACCTTC.

This chain joins TRBV28 and TRBJ2-7; no clear D gene. CDR1 is MDHEN and CDR2 is SYDVKM in the germline V gene. This CDR3 contains 14 residues. V was clipped by 6 bases and J by 3 bases, with 15 bases between them. The CDR3 here is CASSLDWAHYEQYF. The CDR3 DNA sequence: TGTGCCAGCAGCCTCGACTGGGCTCACTACGAGCAGTACTTC.

This chain uses TRBV7-6 with TRBJ2-7; unclear D gene. CDR1 is SGHVS and CDR2 is FNYEAQ in the germline V gene. With 2 bases removed from V and 2 bases from J, the gap between germline ends came to 7 bases. The CDR3 runs 13 residues. This CDR3 is CASSLFDTYEQYF. The CDR3 nucleotides are TGTGCCAGCAGCTTATTCGACACCTACGAGCAGTACTTC.

The chain has TRBV29-1 and TRBJ2-1, with D perhaps TRBD1 or TRBD2 (5 bases each). Trimming took off 7 bases at V and 3 bases at J, with 13 bases between the two ends. Germline values: CDR1 SQVTM, CDR2 ANQGSEA. This CDR3 region has 13 residues. The CDR3 nucleotides read TGCAGCGCTCGGATGGGACGCTACAATGAGCAGTTCTTC. This gives the protein CSARMGRYNEQFF.

This clone was counted once. The rearrangement links TRBV4-2 to TRBJ1-2; no clear D gene. Germline values: CDR1 LGHNA, CDR2 YNFKEQ. Trimming removed 0 bases from V and 8 bases from J, with 19 bases in between. The CDR3 runs to 16 residues. The CDR3 reads CASSQEAWANGEGYTF. CDR3 in DNA: TGTGCCAGCAGCCAAGAAGCCTGGGCTAACGGGGAAGGCTACACCTTC.

The genes are TRBV2 and TRBJ2-7, with D tentatively TRBD2 (5 bases). Germline V gene lookup returns CDR1 SNHLY and CDR2 FYNNEI. With 1 base removed from V and 5 bases from J, the gap between germline ends came to 9 bases. The length of the CDR3 is 13 residues. The CDR3 nucleotides read TGTGCCAGCAGTGAAGGGCGGGCAGACGAGCAGTACTTC. Translated: CASSEGRADEQYF.

V is TRBV19 and J is TRBJ2-3; TRBD1 matches 11 bases. Germline-derived CDR1 and CDR2 are LNHDA and SQIVND (reference sequence). Losses at the gene ends were 5 bases for V and 4 bases for J; bases not matched to a gene: 8. This CDR3 contains 16 residues. Here the CDR3 reads CASSRGQGAFSDTQYF. The DNA for the CDR3 is TGTGCCAGTAGTCGAGGACAGGGGGCGTTCTCAGATACGCAGTATTTT.

The J gene is TRBJ2-7, the V gene TRBV9; 8 bases align to TRBD2. This CDR3 contains 12 residues. Trimming at V came to 7 bases and at J to 5 bases, leaving 5 bases not matched to a gene. Germline values: CDR1 SGDLS, CDR2 YYNGEE. Here the CDR3 reads CASGAGGDEQYF. CDR3 nucleotides: TGTGCCAGCGGGGCGGGAGGAGACGAGCAGTACTTC.

The genes are TRBV7-2 and TRBJ2-3, with TRBD2 matching over 10 bases. The V segment lost 1 base and the J segment 3 bases; nucleotides outside the gene matches: 7. Germline CDR1 and CDR2: SGHTA and FQGNSA. The CDR3 is made up of 17 amino acids. The CDR3 DNA reads TGTGCCAGCAGCTTAGTTCTAGCGGGGGCTTTTACAGATACGCAGTATTTT. Its protein is CASSLVLAGAFTDTQYF.

The chain is built from TRBV27 and TRBJ2-7; TRBD1 matches at 7 bases. There are 12 residues in the CDR3. V shed 11 bases and J 2 bases; nucleotides not matched to a gene: 6. CDR1 MNHEY and CDR2 SMNVEV come from the germline V gene (reference sequence). In nucleotides, the CDR3 is TGTGCCTCTCAGGGGGAAGCCTACGAGCAGTACTTC. Its translation: CASQGEAYEQYF.

The genes are TRBV2 and TRBJ2-7; 9 bases align to TRBD2. This CDR3 is built from 14 residues. V was clipped by 8 bases and J by 2 bases; unmatched bases: 7. Per the germline V gene, CDR1 is SNHLY and CDR2 is FYNNEI. Here the CDR3 DNA reads TGTGCCAGCCGGAGTAGCGGGAGACCCTACGAGCAGTACTTC. This sequence encodes CASRSSGRPYEQYF.

The chain couples TRBV2 to TRBJ1-5; tentatively, D is TRBD1 (5 bases). The CDR3 runs 17 residues. V was pared by 8 bases and J by 2 bases, with 22 bases between. Germline V CDR1 and CDR2: SNHLY, FYNNEI. The CDR3 DNA reads TGTGCCAGCGGATTAAGTGAGGGGTTTACGCGCAATCAGCCCCAGCATTTT. Its translation: CASGLSEGFTRNQPQHF. Full variable domain (remainder filled in from reference TRBV2 and TRBJ1-5): EPEVTQTPSHQVTQMGQEVILRCVPISNHLYFYWYRQILGQKVEFLVSFYNNEISEKSEIFDDQFSVERPDGSNFTLKIRSTKLEDSAMYFCASGLSEGFTRNQPQHFGDGTRLSIL.

DNA for the CDR3: TGTGCCAGCAGTCCACGCCGGACAGGGAGCAATCAGCCCCAGCATTTT. It specifies CASSPRRTGSNQPQHF. The rearrangement links TRBV28 to TRBJ1-5; 8 nucleotides match TRBD1. Germline V lookup: CDR1 MDHEN, CDR2 SYDVKM. Unmatched junction bases numbered 7, after V lost 5 bases and J lost 1 base. This CDR3 is built from 16 residues.

J is TRBJ2-7 and V is TRBV7-9, with 8 bases identical to TRBD1. The V and J ends lost 5 bases and 5 bases, in that order; junction bases with no gene match: 8. CDR3 length: 14 amino acids. The germline V gene has CDR1 SEHNR and CDR2 FQNEAQ (reference sequence). CDR3 coding DNA: TGTGCCAGCAGCCCCAGACAGGGGACCCACGAGCAGTACTTC. Translation gives CASSPRQGTHEQYF.

The chain joins TRBV7-9 to TRBJ2-7; no definite D call. Trimming shortened V by 2 bases and J by 5 bases, and 7 bases separated the two germline ends. This CDR3 has 12 residues. Germline assignment: CDR1 SEHNR and CDR2 FQNEAQ (reference sequence). Here the CDR3 reads CASSLFNHEQYF. The CDR3 region has the DNA TGTGCCAGCAGCTTATTTAACCACGAGCAGTACTTC.

The chain combines TRBV5-1 with TRBJ2-5; 9 bases fit TRBD2. CDR1 is SGHRS, CDR2 YFSETQ, per germline. Trimming removed 6 bases from V and 2 bases from J; junction bases left unmatched: 5. The CDR3 sequence is 14 residues long. CDR3 nucleotide sequence: TGCGCCAGCAAGGCGGGAGGGCGGCAAGAGACCCAGTACTTC. Its protein product is CASKAGGRQETQYF.

The chain links TRBV11-2 to TRBJ1-2; D call uncertain. Germline values: CDR1 SGHAT, CDR2 FQNNGV. The CDR3 loop spans 14 amino acids. V lost 1 base and J 4 bases, leaving 10 bases between the germline ends. CDR3 protein: CASSLGSTGYGYTF. CDR3 coding DNA: TGTGCCAGCAGCTTAGGATCGACGGGCTATGGCTACACCTTC.

This clone came up a few times. CDR3 nucleotide sequence: TGTGCCAGCACTAGCGGGAGGAAGACAGATACGCAGTATTTT. Its protein is CASTSGRKTDTQYF. This chain links TRBV28 with TRBJ2-3; 11 nucleotides align to TRBD2. J was trimmed by 3 bases and V by 7 bases; bases with no gene match: 3. The germline V gene has CDR1 MDHEN and CDR2 SYDVKM. The CDR3 has 14 amino acids. The variable domain in full, with the rest retrieved from reference TRBV28 and TRBJ2-3, is DVKVTQSSRYLVKRTGEKVFLECVQDMDHENMFWYRQDPGLGLRLIYFSYDVKMKEKGDIPEGYSVSREKKERFSLILESASTNQTSMYLCASTSGRKTDTQYFGPGTRLTVL.

The chain recombines TRBV4-1 with TRBJ2-7, with 13 bases matching TRBD2. CDR1 and CDR2 (germline): MGHRA, YSYEKL. The V gene end was trimmed by 2 bases and the J gene end by 7 bases; junction bases not matched to a gene: 5. CDR3 length: 15 residues. The CDR3 sequence: CASSQPGLAGLEQYF. CDR3 coding DNA: TGCGCCAGCAGCCAACCGGGACTAGCGGGACTAGAGCAGTACTTC.

Notes on this clone: A junction end diverges from the germline sequence, so it may reflect a read error. The chain employs TRBV28 and TRBJ2-1; unclear D gene. The CDR3 extends over 12 amino acids. The V gene's germline CDR1 is MDHEN and CDR2 SYDVKM. The CDR3 DNA sequence: TGTGCCAGCAGTTTATCCTCCAATGAGCAGTTCTTC. This sequence encodes CASSLSSNEQFF.

This rearrangement joins TRBV7-9 to TRBJ1-4; D not resolved. CDR1 is SEHNR, CDR2 FQNEAQ, per germline (reference sequence). This CDR3 contains 12 residues. The ends were cut back, 1 base at V and 8 bases at J, with 5 bases in the middle. CDR3 amino acids: CASSLELEKLFF. DNA of the CDR3: TGTGCCAGCAGCTTAGAGTTAGAAAAACTGTTTTTT.

J is TRBJ2-2 and V is TRBV6-8, with D perhaps matching TRBD2 (5 bases). The CDR3 has 14 residues. Per germline, CDR1 MNHGY and CDR2 SAAAGT. Trimming removed 5 bases from V and 7 bases from J, with 14 bases in between. The CDR3 is CASSPEGDIGELFF. The CDR3 region has the DNA TGTGCCAGCAGTCCCGAGGGAGATATCGGGGAGCTGTTTTTT.

The chain carries TRBV6-5 and TRBJ1-2; TRBD1 is a possible D gene (6 bases). V dropped 2 bases and J dropped 2 bases, with 12 bases sitting between them. From germline, CDR1 is MNHEY and CDR2 SVGAGI. The length of the CDR3 is 15 residues. The CDR3 bases are TGTGCCAGCAGTTACCTCCTCACAGGGAACTATGGCTACACCTTC. Amino acids: CASSYLLTGNYGYTF.

V gene TRBV6-6 combines with J gene TRBJ2-2; D may correspond to TRBD1 or TRBD2 (7 bases each). This CDR3 is built from 15 residues. The V gene's germline CDR1 is MNHNY and CDR2 SVGAGI (reference sequence). V shed 6 bases and J shed 5 bases, with 16 bases lying between them. CDR3 bases: TGTGCCAGCAGCCACACAGGGGAGGGGACCGGGGAGCTGTTTTTT. Translation: CASSHTGEGTGELFF.

This clone was observed once. This sequence joins TRBV5-6 and TRBJ2-7, with D possibly being TRBD2 (7 bases). Per germline, CDR1 SGHDT and CDR2 YYEEEE. Trimming pared 5 bases from V and 3 bases from J, leaving 15 bases between. The CDR3 runs to 14 residues. The chain's CDR3 is CASRPDGGLYEQYF. CDR3 sequence (DNA): TGTGCCAGCAGACCCGACGGGGGGCTCTACGAGCAGTACTTC.

The chain joins TRBV28 to TRBJ2-7, with D maybe TRBD2 (5 bases). Germline assignment: CDR1 MDHEN and CDR2 SYDVKM. V was trimmed by 2 bases and J by 3 bases, leaving 17 bases between them. The CDR3 consists of 16 residues. Written as DNA, the CDR3 is TGTGCCAGCAGTTTACTCTCCGGCGGGTGGATCTACGAGCAGTACTTC. Residues: CASSLLSGGWIYEQYF.

The chain joins TRBV2 to TRBJ2-7; TRBD2 might be the D (5 bases). This CDR3 has 13 amino acids. Trimming took 7 bases from V and 2 from J, leaving 12 bases between them. In germline, CDR1 is SNHLY, CDR2 FYNNEI. CDR3 in DNA: TGTGCCAGCAAGGAGGCGTCCACCTACGAGCAGTACTTC. Translation gives CASKEASTYEQYF.

The chain is built from TRBV15 and TRBJ2-1; 13 nucleotides match TRBD2. Germline values: CDR1 LNHNV, CDR2 YYDKDF (reference sequence). The junction had 5 bases not matched to a gene; V was cut back by 1 base and J by 5 bases. The CDR3 sequence is 17 residues long. The CDR3 region has the DNA TGTGCCACCAGCAGAGGGACTAGCGGGAGAGAAAACAATGAGCAGTTCTTC. Amino acids: CATSRGTSGRENNEQFF.

This clone appeared once. CDR3 loop: CASSPQDQAYEQYF. The CDR3 DNA sequence: TGTGCCAGCAGCCCCCAGGACCAAGCCTACGAGCAGTACTTC. The chain links TRBV5-6 to TRBJ2-7; D remains ambiguous. The germline V gene encodes CDR1 SGHDT and CDR2 YYEEEE. Between the trimmed V and J ends, which lost 4 bases and 2 bases, there was a span of 13 bases. The CDR3 has 14 residues.

The chain has TRBV28 and TRBJ1-2; a weak D match, TRBD1 (5 bases). CDR1 and CDR2 (germline): MDHEN, SYDVKM. The CDR3 extends over 17 amino acids. V lost 3 bases and J 2 bases, leaving 19 bases between the germline ends. Here the CDR3 reads CASSFNTRGQDNYGYTF. The CDR3 bases are TGTGCCAGCAGTTTTAATACTAGGGGTCAGGACAACTATGGCTACACCTTC.